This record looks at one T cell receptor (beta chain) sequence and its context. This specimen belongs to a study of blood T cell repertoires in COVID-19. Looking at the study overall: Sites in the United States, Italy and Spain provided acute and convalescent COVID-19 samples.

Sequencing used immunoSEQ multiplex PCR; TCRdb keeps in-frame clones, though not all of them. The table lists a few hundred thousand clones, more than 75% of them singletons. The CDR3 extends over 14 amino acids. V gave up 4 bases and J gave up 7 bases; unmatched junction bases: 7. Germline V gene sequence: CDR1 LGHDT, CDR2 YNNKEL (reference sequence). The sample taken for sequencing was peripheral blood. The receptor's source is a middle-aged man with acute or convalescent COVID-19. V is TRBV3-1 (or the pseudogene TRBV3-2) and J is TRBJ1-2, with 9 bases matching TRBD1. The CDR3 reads CASSPRDRAGGYTF. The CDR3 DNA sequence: TGTGCCAGCAGCCCCCGGGACAGGGCGGGTGGCTACACCTTC.